Reported below is one TCR beta chain. Its antigen target is currently unknown. Base-call qualities are not available, and no considerably larger clone is one nucleotide away. These data are taken from a study of T cell repertoires in cytomegalovirus infection (dated by TCRdb to between 2018 and 2020). For context, the study as a whole: Donor HLA type was relevant to the analysis, because carriage of CMV infection together with the matching HLA type was indicated by public TCR beta signatures.

This sample was sequenced with an Illumina HiSeq 1500. TCRdb trimmed public reads at Q25 via fastp, called clones via MiXCR and kept in-frame beta chains. Rows with a matching CDR3 protein are joined into one entry that keeps the most common DNA and genes. This sample comprises 54,000 or so distinct CDR3 sequences, 25% to 40% of them detected only once. The top ten clones comprise around 70% of the sample. Overall results and qualifications from the work: In the ex vivo response, HLA-C-restricted CMV-specific TCR beta clonotypes were dominant, and in two of eight donors the single most frequent clonotype came from this HLA-C-restricted group. Cumulative frequency of public TCR beta family members discriminated carriers of CMV infection plus the relevant HLA type in this cohort and an independent roughly 330-donor cohort.

Reading the germline V gene gives CDR1 MNHGY and CDR2 SAAAGT. Trimming removed 6 bases from V and 2 bases from J, leaving 19 bases between the germline ends. Counted from cysteine to phenylalanine, this CDR3 has 16 amino acids. This entry keeps only the CDR3 DNA: 48 bases, framed from base 1. The sample consisted of PBMCs, sequenced either directly or after in vitro stimulation (not recorded which). The sequence was obtained from a human donor in good health (CMV status not recorded). Some clones in this sample may be carry-over from other donors' samples. The rearrangement combines TRBV6-8 with TRBJ2-5; the best D guess is TRBD1, with 6 bases matching. The DNA is TGTGCCAGCAGGCGATCCCAGAGACAGGAGCAAGAGACCCAGTACTTC. This translates into CASRRSQRQEQETQYF.